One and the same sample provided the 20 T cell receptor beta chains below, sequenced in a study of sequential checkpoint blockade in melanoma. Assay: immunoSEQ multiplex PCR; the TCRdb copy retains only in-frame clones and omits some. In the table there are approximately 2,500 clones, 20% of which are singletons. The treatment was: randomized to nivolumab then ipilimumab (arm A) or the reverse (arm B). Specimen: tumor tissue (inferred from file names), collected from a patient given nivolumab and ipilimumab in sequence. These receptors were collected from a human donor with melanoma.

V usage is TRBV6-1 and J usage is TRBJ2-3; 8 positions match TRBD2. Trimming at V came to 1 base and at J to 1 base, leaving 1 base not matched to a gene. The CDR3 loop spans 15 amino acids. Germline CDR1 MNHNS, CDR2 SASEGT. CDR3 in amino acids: CASSEEAGGTDTQYF. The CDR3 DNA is TGTGCCAGCAGTGAAGAAGCGGGGGGCACAGATACGCAGTATTTT.

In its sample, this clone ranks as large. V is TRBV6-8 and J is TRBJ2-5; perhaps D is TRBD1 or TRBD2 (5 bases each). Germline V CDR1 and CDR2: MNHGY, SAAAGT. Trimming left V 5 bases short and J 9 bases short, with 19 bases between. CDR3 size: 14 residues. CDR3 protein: CASSGRDVRGAQYF. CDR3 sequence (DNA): TGTGCCAGCAGTGGCCGGGACGTTAGAGGGGCCCAGTACTTC.

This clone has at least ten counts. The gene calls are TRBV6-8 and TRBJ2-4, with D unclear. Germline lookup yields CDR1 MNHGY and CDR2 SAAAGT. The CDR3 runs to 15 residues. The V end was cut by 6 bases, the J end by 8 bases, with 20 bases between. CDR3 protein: CASSHTSLPADIQYF. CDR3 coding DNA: TGTGCCAGCAGCCACACCTCTCTCCCCGCGGACATTCAGTACTTC.

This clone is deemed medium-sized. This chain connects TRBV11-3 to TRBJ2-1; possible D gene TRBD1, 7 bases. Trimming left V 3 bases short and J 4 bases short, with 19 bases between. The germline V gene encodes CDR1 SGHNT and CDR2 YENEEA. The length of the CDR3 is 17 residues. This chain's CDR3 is CASSFKWRGLVYNEQFF. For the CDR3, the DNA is TGTGCCAGCAGCTTCAAATGGAGGGGGCTGGTATACAATGAGCAGTTCTTC.

The CDR3 DNA reads TGTGCCAGCAGTAAAACAGGGGGGACTGAAGCTTTCTTT. This translates into CASSKTGGTEAFF. This chain uses TRBV6-8 with TRBJ1-1, with 8 bases matching TRBD1. This CDR3 has 13 residues. J gave up 5 bases and V 5 bases, and 4 bases lay outside the gene matches. The germline V gene has CDR1 MNHGY and CDR2 SAAAGT.

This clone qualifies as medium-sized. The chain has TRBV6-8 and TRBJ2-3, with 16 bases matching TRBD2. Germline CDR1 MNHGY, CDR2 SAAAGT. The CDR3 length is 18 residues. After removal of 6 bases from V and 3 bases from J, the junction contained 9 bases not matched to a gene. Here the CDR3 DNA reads TGTGCCAGCAGCCCGGGACTAGCGGGGGGGCCTTTTACAGATACGCAGTATTTT. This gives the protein CASSPGLAGGPFTDTQYF.

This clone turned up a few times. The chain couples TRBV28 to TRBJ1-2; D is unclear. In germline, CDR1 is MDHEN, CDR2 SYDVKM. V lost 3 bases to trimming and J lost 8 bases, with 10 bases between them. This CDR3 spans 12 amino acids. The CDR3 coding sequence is TGTGCCAGCAGTTTGGGGTGGTGGGGCTACACCTTC. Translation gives CASSLGWWGYTF.

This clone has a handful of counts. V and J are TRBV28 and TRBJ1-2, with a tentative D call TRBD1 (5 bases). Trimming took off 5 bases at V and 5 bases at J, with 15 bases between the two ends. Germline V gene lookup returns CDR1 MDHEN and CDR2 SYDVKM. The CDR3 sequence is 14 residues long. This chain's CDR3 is CASSLRDPFYGYTF. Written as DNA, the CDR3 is TGTGCCAGCAGTCTACGGGACCCCTTTTATGGCTACACCTTC.

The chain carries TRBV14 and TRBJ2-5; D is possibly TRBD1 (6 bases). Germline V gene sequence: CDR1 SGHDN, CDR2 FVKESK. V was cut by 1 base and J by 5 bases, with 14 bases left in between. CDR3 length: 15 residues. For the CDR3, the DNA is TGTGCCAGCAGCCAAGGATCGCAGGGGTGGGAGACCCAGTACTTC. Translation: CASSQGSQGWETQYF.

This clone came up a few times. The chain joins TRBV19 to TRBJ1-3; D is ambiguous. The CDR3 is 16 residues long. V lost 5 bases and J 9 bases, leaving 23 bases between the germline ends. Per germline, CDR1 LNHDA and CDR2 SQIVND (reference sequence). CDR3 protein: CASSARDPRWLSTIYF. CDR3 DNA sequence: TGTGCCAGTAGTGCCCGGGATCCTCGGTGGCTCAGCACCATATATTTT.

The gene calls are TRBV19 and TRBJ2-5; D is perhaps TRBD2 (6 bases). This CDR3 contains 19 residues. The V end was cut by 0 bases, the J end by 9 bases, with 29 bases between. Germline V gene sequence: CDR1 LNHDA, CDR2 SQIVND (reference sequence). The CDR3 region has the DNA TGTGCCAGTAGTATAGATCATTTTAGGACGGGGAGGCCAGTGGCGGCCCAGTACTTC. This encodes CASSIDHFRTGRPVAAQYF.

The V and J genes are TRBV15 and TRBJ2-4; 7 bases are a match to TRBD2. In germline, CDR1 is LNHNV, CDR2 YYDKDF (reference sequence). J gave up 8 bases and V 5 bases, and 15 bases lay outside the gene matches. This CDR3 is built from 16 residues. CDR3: CATSPRLRAGMDIQYF. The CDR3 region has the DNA TGTGCCACCAGCCCCCGTCTGAGAGCGGGGATGGACATTCAGTACTTC.

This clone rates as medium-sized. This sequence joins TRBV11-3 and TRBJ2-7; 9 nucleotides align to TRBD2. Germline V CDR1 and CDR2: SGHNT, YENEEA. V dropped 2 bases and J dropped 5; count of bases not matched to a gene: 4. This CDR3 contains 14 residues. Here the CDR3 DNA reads TGTGCCAGCAGCTTACTAGCGGGGAGCCACGAGCAGTACGTC. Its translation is CASSLLAGSHEQYV.

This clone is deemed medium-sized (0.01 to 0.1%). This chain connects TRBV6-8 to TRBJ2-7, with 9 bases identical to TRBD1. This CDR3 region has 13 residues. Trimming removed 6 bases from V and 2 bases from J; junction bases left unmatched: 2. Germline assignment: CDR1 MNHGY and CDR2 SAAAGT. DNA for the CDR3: TGTGCCAGCAGGACAGGGGGTCCCTACGAGCAGTACGTC. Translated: CASRTGGPYEQYV.

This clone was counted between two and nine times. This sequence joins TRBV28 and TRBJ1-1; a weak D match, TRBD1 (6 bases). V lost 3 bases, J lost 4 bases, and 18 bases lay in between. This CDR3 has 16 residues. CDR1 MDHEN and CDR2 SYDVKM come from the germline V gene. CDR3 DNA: TGTGCCAGCAGTTTCCCGGGACATGGAATGAGCACTGAAGCTTTCTTT. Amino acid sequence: CASSFPGHGMSTEAFF.

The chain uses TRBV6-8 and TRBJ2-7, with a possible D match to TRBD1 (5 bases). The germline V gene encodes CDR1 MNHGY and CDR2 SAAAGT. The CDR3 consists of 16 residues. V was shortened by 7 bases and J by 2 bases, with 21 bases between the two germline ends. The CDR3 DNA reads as TGTGCCAGCACCATCCCCGACAGTCTTTGGGCCTACGAGCAGTACTTC. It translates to CASTIPDSLWAYEQYF.

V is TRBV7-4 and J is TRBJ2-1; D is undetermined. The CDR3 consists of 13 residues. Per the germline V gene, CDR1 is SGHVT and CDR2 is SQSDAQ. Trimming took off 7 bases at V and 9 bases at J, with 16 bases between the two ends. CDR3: CASTLALRGEQFF. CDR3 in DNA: TGTGCCAGCACCCTCGCCCTTCGAGGTGAGCAGTTCTTC. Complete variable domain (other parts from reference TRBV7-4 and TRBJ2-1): GAGVSQSPRYKVAKRGRDVALRCDSISGHVTLYWYRQTLGQGSEVLTYSQSDAQRDKSGRPSGRFSAERPERSVSTLKIQRTEQGDSAVYLCASTLALRGEQFFGPGTRLTVL.

DNA of the CDR3: TGTGCCAGCAGCGTCGGGGCTCCGGCCTATGGCTACACCTTC. It codes for CASSVGAPAYGYTF. The J gene is TRBJ1-2, the V gene TRBV9; possible D gene TRBD1, 5 bases. The CDR3 extends over 14 amino acids. In germline, CDR1 is SGDLS, CDR2 YYNGEE. Trimming left V 2 bases short and J 4 bases short, with 12 bases between.

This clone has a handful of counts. As DNA, the CDR3 is TGTGCCAGCAGTCACTGGCCAGCGGCAGGGGTTAACAATGAGCAGTTCTTC. This sequence encodes CASSHWPAAGVNNEQFF. V and J are TRBV6-8 and TRBJ2-1, with D possibly being TRBD1 (6 bases). Trimming took off 5 bases at V and 5 bases at J, with 22 bases between the two ends. The V gene's germline CDR1 is MNHGY and CDR2 SAAAGT. The CDR3 extends over 17 amino acids.

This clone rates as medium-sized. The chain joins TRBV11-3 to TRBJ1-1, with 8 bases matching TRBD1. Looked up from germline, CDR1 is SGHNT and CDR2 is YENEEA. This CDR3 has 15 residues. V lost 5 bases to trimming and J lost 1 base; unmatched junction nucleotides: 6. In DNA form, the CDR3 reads TGTGCCAGCAGCCCCGGACAGGGCAGGAACACTGAAGCTTTCTTT. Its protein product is CASSPGQGRNTEAFF.